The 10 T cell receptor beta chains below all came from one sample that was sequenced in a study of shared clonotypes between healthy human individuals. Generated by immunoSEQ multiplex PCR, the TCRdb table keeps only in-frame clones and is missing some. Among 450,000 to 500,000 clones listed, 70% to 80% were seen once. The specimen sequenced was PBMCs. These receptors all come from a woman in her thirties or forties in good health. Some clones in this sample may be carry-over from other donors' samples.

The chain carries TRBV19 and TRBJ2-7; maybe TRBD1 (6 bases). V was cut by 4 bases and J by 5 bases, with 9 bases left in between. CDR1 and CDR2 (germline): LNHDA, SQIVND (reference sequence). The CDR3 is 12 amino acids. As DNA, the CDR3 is TGTGCCAGTAGTAGCCAGGGGAACGAGCAGTACTTC. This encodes CASSSQGNEQYF.

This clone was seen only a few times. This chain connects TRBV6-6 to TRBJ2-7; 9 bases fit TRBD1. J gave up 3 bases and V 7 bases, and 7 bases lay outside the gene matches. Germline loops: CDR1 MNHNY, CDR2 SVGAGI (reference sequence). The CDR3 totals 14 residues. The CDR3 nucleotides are TGTGCCAGCATGATGGAGACAGGGGGCTACGAGCAGTACTTC. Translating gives CASMMETGGYEQYF.

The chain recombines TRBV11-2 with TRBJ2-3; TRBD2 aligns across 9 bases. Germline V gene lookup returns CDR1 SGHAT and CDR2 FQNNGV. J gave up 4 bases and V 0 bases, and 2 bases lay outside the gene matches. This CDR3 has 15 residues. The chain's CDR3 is CASSLDLAGSDTQYF. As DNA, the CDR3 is TGTGCCAGCAGCTTAGACCTAGCGGGATCAGATACGCAGTATTTT.

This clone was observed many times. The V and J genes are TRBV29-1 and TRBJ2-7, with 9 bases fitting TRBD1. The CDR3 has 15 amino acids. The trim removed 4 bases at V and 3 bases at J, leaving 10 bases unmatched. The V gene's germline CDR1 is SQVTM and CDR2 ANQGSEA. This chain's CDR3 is CSVVYGGTGIYEQYF. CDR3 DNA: TGCAGCGTTGTATACGGGGGGACAGGGATCTACGAGCAGTACTTC.

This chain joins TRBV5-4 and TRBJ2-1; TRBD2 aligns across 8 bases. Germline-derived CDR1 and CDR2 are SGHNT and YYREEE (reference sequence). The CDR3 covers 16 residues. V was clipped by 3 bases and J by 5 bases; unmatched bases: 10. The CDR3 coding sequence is TGTGCCAGCAGCTGGTCCCTTTTAGCGGGGAACAATGAGCAGTTCTTC. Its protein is CASSWSLLAGNNEQFF.

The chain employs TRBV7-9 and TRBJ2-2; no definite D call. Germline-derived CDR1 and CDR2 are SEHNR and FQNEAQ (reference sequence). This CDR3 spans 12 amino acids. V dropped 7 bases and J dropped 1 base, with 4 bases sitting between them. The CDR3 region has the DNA TGTGCCAGCAAACAGAACACCGGGGAGCTGTTTTTT. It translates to CASKQNTGELFF.

CDR3 residues: CASSPSGRAGETQYF. The CDR3 DNA sequence: TGTGCCAGCAGTCCTAGCGGGAGGGCCGGGGAGACCCAGTACTTC. The chain uses TRBV27 and TRBJ2-5; 12 nucleotides line up with TRBD2. The CDR3 covers 15 residues. Trimming removed 5 bases from V and 5 bases from J; junction bases left unmatched: 6. Germline V CDR1 and CDR2: MNHEY, SMNVEV (reference sequence).

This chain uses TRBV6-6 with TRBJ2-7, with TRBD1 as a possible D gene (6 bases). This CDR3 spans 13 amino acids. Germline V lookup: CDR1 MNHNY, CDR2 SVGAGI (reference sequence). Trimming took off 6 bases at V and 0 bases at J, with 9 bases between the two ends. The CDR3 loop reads CASRRDTSYEQYF. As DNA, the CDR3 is TGTGCCAGCAGACGGGACACCTCCTACGAGCAGTACTTC.

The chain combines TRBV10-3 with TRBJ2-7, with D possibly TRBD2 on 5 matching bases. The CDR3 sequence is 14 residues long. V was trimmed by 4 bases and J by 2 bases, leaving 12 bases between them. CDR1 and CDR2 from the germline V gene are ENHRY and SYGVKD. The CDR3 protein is CAISVRDATYEQYF. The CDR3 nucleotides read TGTGCCATCAGTGTACGGGATGCTACCTACGAGCAGTACTTC.

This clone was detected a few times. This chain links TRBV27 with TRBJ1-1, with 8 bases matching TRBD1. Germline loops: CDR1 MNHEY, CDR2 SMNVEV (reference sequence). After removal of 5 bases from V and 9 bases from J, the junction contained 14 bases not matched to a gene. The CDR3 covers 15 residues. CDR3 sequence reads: CASSPGTGRPIKAFF. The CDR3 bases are TGTGCCAGCAGTCCGGGGACAGGCCGGCCCATAAAAGCTTTCTTT.